The 13 T cell receptor beta chains reported below all come from one sample, sequenced in a study of T cell responses to AZD1222 COVID-19 vaccine. Generated by immunoSEQ multiplex PCR, the TCRdb table keeps only in-frame clones and is missing some. Altogether some 150,000 clones are present, 75% to 90% being singletons, with the ten largest covering about 9%. The sample here was peripheral blood, taken 28 days after the second AZD1222 dose. All receptors come from an adult who received the AZD1222 COVID-19 vaccine.

This clone appeared a single time. The gene calls are TRBV5-4 and TRBJ2-3, with 10 bases aligning to TRBD2. The CDR3 totals 16 residues. Germline CDR1 reads SGHNT; CDR2 reads YYREEE (reference sequence). V shed 0 bases, J shed 6 bases, and the junction held 7 bases outside the gene matches. CDR3 coding DNA: TGTGCCAGCAGCTTGGGAGCGGGAGGGCCGGGGGATACGCAGTATTTT. Protein product: CASSLGAGGPGDTQYF.

The rearrangement joins TRBV9 to TRBJ2-7, with 8 bases aligning to TRBD2. Germline V gives CDR1 SGDLS, CDR2 YYNGEE. The CDR3 consists of 16 residues. After removal of 0 bases from V and 3 bases from J, the junction contained 8 bases not matched to a gene. The CDR3 DNA follows: TGTGCCAGCAGCGTAGAGCCCAGCGGGAGATTCTACGAGCAGTACTTC. Translated: CASSVEPSGRFYEQYF.

V and J are TRBV7-4 and TRBJ2-2, with 10 bases fitting TRBD2. The germline gives CDR1 SGHVT, CDR2 SQSDAQ. The CDR3 has 19 residues. V dropped 1 base and J dropped 4; count of bases not matched to a gene: 12. In DNA form, the CDR3 reads TGTGCCAGCAGCTTAGGTACATGTACTAGCGGGAAGGGCACCGGGGAGCTGTTTTTT. Protein product: CASSLGTCTSGKGTGELFF.

The chain carries TRBV15 and TRBJ2-7; 7 positions match TRBD1. This CDR3 spans 16 amino acids. Germline assignment: CDR1 LNHNV and CDR2 YYDKDF (reference sequence). V was clipped by 5 bases and J by 1 base; unmatched bases: 11. CDR3 loop: CATSETGLGHSYEQYF. CDR3 nucleotide sequence: TGTGCCACCAGCGAGACAGGGTTGGGGCATTCCTACGAGCAGTACTTC.

The chain employs TRBV28 and TRBJ1-2; D perhaps matches TRBD1 (6 bases). V was clipped by 8 bases and J by 4 bases, with 20 bases between them. Germline V CDR1 and CDR2: MDHEN, SYDVKM. This CDR3 contains 15 residues. For the CDR3, the DNA is TGTGCCAGCGGGACTGGGGGCGCATCGGGCTATGGCTACACCTTC. This sequence encodes CASGTGGASGYGYTF.

About this clone itself: The sample has other DNA sequences that encode this CDR3 too. The V gene is TRBV28, the J gene TRBJ2-7; D gene ambiguous. This CDR3 region has 13 residues. Deletions cut 5 bases from V and 0 bases from J, with 8 bases between. Germline loops: CDR1 MDHEN, CDR2 SYDVKM. CDR3 residues: CASSRESSYEQYF. The CDR3 DNA sequence: TGTGCCAGCAGTCGAGAAAGCTCCTACGAGCAGTACTTC.

V usage is TRBV6-5 and J usage is TRBJ2-1, with a possible D match to TRBD2 (7 bases). V shed 0 bases and J shed 7 bases, with 16 bases lying between them. Germline V gene lookup returns CDR1 MNHEY and CDR2 SVGAGI. The CDR3 loop spans 16 amino acids. CDR3 in DNA: TGTGCCAGCAGTTACTCGATGGCTAGCGGACAGAATGAGCAGTTCTTC. It codes for CASSYSMASGQNEQFF.

The V and J genes are TRBV6-5 and TRBJ1-1; D remains unclear. The V gene's germline CDR1 is MNHEY and CDR2 SVGAGI. Trimming left V 5 bases short and J 4 bases short, with 11 bases between. The CDR3 loop spans 13 amino acids. For the CDR3, the DNA is TGTGCCAGCAGTCATAATACCCCCACTGAAGCTTTCTTT. Translating gives CASSHNTPTEAFF.

CDR3 residues: CASKFEGGETQYF. DNA for the CDR3: TGTGCCAGCAAATTCGAGGGAGGAGAGACCCAGTACTTC. V usage is TRBV3-1 (or the pseudogene TRBV3-2) and J usage is TRBJ2-5, with D possibly TRBD2 on 6 matching bases. Trimming removed 7 bases at V and 4 bases at J, with 13 bases between. This CDR3 spans 13 amino acids. CDR1 and CDR2 (germline): LGHDT, YNNKEL (reference sequence).

The chain has TRBV28 and TRBJ1-5; tentatively, D is TRBD1 (5 bases). Per germline, CDR1 MDHEN and CDR2 SYDVKM. V gave up 5 bases and J gave up 0 bases, with 11 bases separating them. This CDR3 comprises 15 residues. This CDR3 is CASSRGLISNQPQHF. The CDR3 DNA sequence: TGTGCCAGCAGTAGGGGCCTTATTAGCAATCAGCCCCAGCATTTT.

The chain employs TRBV24-1 and TRBJ2-2; TRBD1 might be the D (6 bases). The germline gives CDR1 KGHDR, CDR2 SFDVKD. The V end lost 3 bases, the J end lost 0 bases, and 13 bases lay between the germline ends. CDR3 length equals 17 residues. CDR3 loop: CATSDTPDRTNTGELFF. The CDR3 coding sequence is TGTGCCACCAGTGATACGCCGGACAGAACGAACACCGGGGAGCTGTTTTTT.

This clone was found many times. J is TRBJ2-7 and V is TRBV2, with 8 nucleotides matching TRBD1. V shed 4 bases and J 2 bases; nucleotides not matched to a gene: 13. Germline V gives CDR1 SNHLY, CDR2 FYNNEI. The CDR3 is 17 residues long. CDR3 region: CASSGRGRRAGTYEQYF. The CDR3 region has the DNA TGTGCCAGCAGTGGCAGGGGGCGGCGGGCTGGAACCTACGAGCAGTACTTC. Supplemented by reference TRBV2 and TRBJ2-7, the full variable domain reads EPEVTQTPSHQVTQMGQEVILRCVPISNHLYFYWYRQILGQKVEFLVSFYNNEISEKSEIFDDQFSVERPDGSNFTLKIRSTKLEDSAMYFCASSGRGRRAGTYEQYFGPGTRLTVT.

The chain couples TRBV7-9 to TRBJ2-7; 8 bases are a match to TRBD1. The CDR3 is made up of 13 amino acids. Trimming took 5 bases from V and 5 from J; bases not matched to a gene: 5. In germline, CDR1 is SEHNR, CDR2 FQNEAQ (reference sequence). The CDR3 loop is CASSADREDEQYF. CDR3 bases: TGTGCCAGCAGCGCGGACAGGGAGGACGAGCAGTACTTC.